This T cell receptor (beta chain) was identified during a study of blood T cells in healthy people across ages. There are a few counts of this clonotype. For the second PCR, which ran for roughly 6 to 11 cycles, a sample-barcoded 5' primer and a J-beta primer mix were used. MiXCR, applied by TCRdb to the 5' RACE reads, yields one record per CDR3 protein. The data show approximately 760,000 distinct CDR3 sequences, roughly 25% seen once. The same data also contributed to another study, on T cells of mothers and their children. According to that study: Pairs that are related and pairs that are unrelated have TCR recombination output shaped similarly by thymic selection.

This sequence was found in a boy younger than 18 in good health. Sequences were obtained from blood.

The CDR3 nucleotides read TGTGCCAGCAGCCCGGGGACAGTCGAGCAGTACTTC. It yields the protein CASSPGTVEQYF. V and J are TRBV7-8 and TRBJ2-7; 7 bases are a match to TRBD1. This CDR3 region has 12 residues. Germline V CDR1 and CDR2: SGHVS, FQNEAQ. V lost 5 bases to trimming and J lost 6 bases; unmatched junction nucleotides: 4.